These T cell receptor beta chains were read from a single sample in a study of CD8+ T cells in alopecia areata. Using immunoSEQ multiplex PCR, the repertoire was profiled, and TCRdb retains in-frame clones only, with some absent. The repertoire holds under 150,000 clones, with 45% to 65% as singletons. Sequenced here: CD4+ T cells sorted from blood, sampled at week 24, from a patient treated with tofacitinib. The source of these receptors is a human donor with alopecia areata. Each CDR3 is given with its conserved first and last residue. The D gene is left open where the match is weak. Clone size is given for some rows only: seen once, a few or many times, or a class if the clone is expanded.

size: -
J: TRBJ1-2
length: 13
V: TRBV30
D: -
DNA: TGTGCCTGGAGGCCGAACAGTAACTATGGCTACACCTTC
CDR3: CAWRPNSNYGYTF

size: -
J: TRBJ2-7
length: 15
V: TRBV30
D: -
DNA: TGTGCCTGGAGTAAATCGGGGGCCCCGTCCTACGAGCAGTACTTC
CDR3: CAWSKSGAPSYEQYF

size: -
J: TRBJ2-1
length: 14
V: TRBV29-1
D: TRBD2
DNA: TGCAGCGTTGAAGCCCAGCGGGGGTACAATGAGCAGTTCTTC
CDR3: CSVEAQRGYNEQFF

size: few
J: TRBJ2-7
length: 15
V: TRBV7-2
D: -
DNA: TGTGCCAGCAGCCCAGTCGGGACCCCATACTACGAGCAGTACTTC
CDR3: CASSPVGTPYYEQYF

size: few
J: TRBJ1-2
length: 17
V: TRBV18
D: TRBD1
DNA: TGTGCCAGCTCACCCCGGACAGGGGGCTTCGAGACTTATGGCTACACCTTC
CDR3: CASSPRTGGFETYGYTF

size: few
J: TRBJ1-1
length: 16
V: TRBV4-2
D: -
DNA: TGTGCCAGCAGCCAAGATTATATTGGGAGGAACACTGAAGCTTTCTTT
CDR3: CASSQDYIGRNTEAFF

size: -
J: TRBJ1-4
length: 14
V: TRBV4-3
D: -
DNA: TGCGCCAGCAGCTTCCGCAGGGAAAGGGAAAAACTGTTTTTT
CDR3: CASSFRREREKLFF

size: few
J: TRBJ2-4
length: 14
V: TRBV5-1
D: -
DNA: TGCGCCAGCAGCAAAGGGGAAATCGTAGACATTCAGTACTTC
CDR3: CASSKGEIVDIQYF

size: -
J: TRBJ2-7
length: 12
V: TRBV29-1
D: TRBD1
DNA: TGCAGCGCCGGGACAGGGGGCCACGAGCAGTACTTC
CDR3: CSAGTGGHEQYF

size: -
J: TRBJ2-6
length: 17
V: TRBV19
D: TRBD1
DNA: TGTGCCAGTCTTCTTCAGAGGGACAGGGATGGGGCCAACGTCCTGACTTTC
CDR3: CASLLQRDRDGANVLTF

size: -
J: TRBJ2-7
length: 12
V: TRBV7-9
D: -
DNA: TGTGCCAGCAGCTCCCTCGGGTACGAGCAGTACTTC
CDR3: CASSSLGYEQYF

size: once
J: TRBJ1-2
length: 11
V: TRBV29-1
D: -
DNA: TGCAGCGCCGAAGCTAACTATGGCTACACCTTC
CDR3: CSAEANYGYTF

size: once
J: TRBJ1-2
length: 13
V: TRBV5-6
D: -
DNA: TGTGCCAGCAGCTTGATAGAAGGACATGGCTACACCTTC
CDR3: CASSLIEGHGYTF

size: -
J: TRBJ2-3
length: 15
V: TRBV29-1
D: TRBD1
DNA: TGCAGCGTTGGGGGAGGACGGACAGGGACAGATACGCAGTATTTT
CDR3: CSVGGGRTGTDTQYF

size: few
J: TRBJ1-1
length: 13
V: TRBV29-1
D: -
DNA: TGCAGCGCGGAACAGGCGATGAACACTGAAGCTTTCTTT
CDR3: CSAEQAMNTEAFF

size: -
J: TRBJ1-2
length: 12
V: TRBV5-1
D: -
DNA: TGCGCCAGCAGCTTGAGCGGGTATGGCTACACCTTC
CDR3: CASSLSGYGYTF

size: -
J: TRBJ2-7
length: 13
V: TRBV2
D: -
DNA: TGTGCCAGCAGTGTGAGACTCACCTACGAGCAGTACTTC
CDR3: CASSVRLTYEQYF

size: -
J: TRBJ1-2
length: 11
V: TRBV23-1
D: -
DNA: TGCGCCAGCAGTCTTTGGGATGGCTACACCTTC
CDR3: CASSLWDGYTF

size: -
J: TRBJ1-2
length: 13
V: TRBV27
D: TRBD1
DNA: TGTGCCAGCCGGAGGGACAGGAGCTATGGCTACACCTTC
CDR3: CASRRDRSYGYTF

size: -
J: TRBJ2-1
length: 13
V: TRBV5-6
D: -
DNA: TGTGCCAGCAGCTTGTGGGCCAATGGTGTGCAGTTCTTC
CDR3: CASSLWANGVQFF

size: few
J: TRBJ2-7
length: 13
V: TRBV30
D: -
DNA: TGTGCCTGGAGGCGAGACAACTCCTACGAGCAGTACTTC
CDR3: CAWRRDNSYEQYF

size: -
J: TRBJ1-1
length: 14
V: TRBV28
D: -
DNA: TGTGCCAGCAGTTTAGGGGGCACGAACACTGAAGCTTTCTTT
CDR3: CASSLGGTNTEAFF

size: -
J: TRBJ1-4
length: 12
V: TRBV29-1
D: -
DNA: TGCAGCGCCCGGGGGGTGGATGAAAAACTGTTTTTT
CDR3: CSARGVDEKLFF

size: -
J: TRBJ2-7
length: 15
V: TRBV5-1
D: -
DNA: TGCGCCAGCAGCCCTATGACAATGGCTTCCTACGAGCAGTACTTC
CDR3: CASSPMTMASYEQYF

size: -
J: TRBJ2-5
length: 14
V: TRBV4-1
D: TRBD2
DNA: TGCGCCAGCAGCCAACCCGGGAGGGGAGAGACCCAGTACTTC
CDR3: CASSQPGRGETQYF

size: -
J: TRBJ2-3
length: 13
V: TRBV27
D: -
DNA: TGTGCCAGCAGTTTTCTGAGCGCAGATACGCAGTATTTT
CDR3: CASSFLSADTQYF

size: few
J: TRBJ2-1
length: 14
V: TRBV11-2
D: TRBD2
DNA: TGTGCCAGCAGCTTAAGCGGGACCTACAATGAGCAGTTCTTC
CDR3: CASSLSGTYNEQFF

size: -
J: TRBJ2-3
length: 16
V: TRBV2
D: TRBD1
DNA: TGTGCCAGCAGTGAACAGGGGGCAGTTGGGACAGATACGCAGTATTTT
CDR3: CASSEQGAVGTDTQYF

size: few
J: TRBJ2-3
length: 15
V: TRBV4-1
D: TRBD2
DNA: TGCGCCAGCAGCCAAGCGGGAGGCGGCACAGATACGCAGTATTTT
CDR3: CASSQAGGGTDTQYF

size: -
J: TRBJ2-3
length: 16
V: TRBV2
D: TRBD1
DNA: TGTGCCAGCAGTGCGACGAGGGGGCACGGCGCAGATACGCAGTATTTT
CDR3: CASSATRGHGADTQYF

size: -
J: TRBJ1-2
length: 17
V: TRBV4-1
D: TRBD1
DNA: TGCGCCAGCAGCCAAGACTGGTCTAACAGGGGCCTCGGAGGCTACACCTTC
CDR3: CASSQDWSNRGLGGYTF

size: few
J: TRBJ2-1
length: 15
V: TRBV7-2
D: TRBD2
DNA: TGTGCCAGCAGCTTAGAACTAGCGGCCTACAATGAGCAGTTCTTC
CDR3: CASSLELAAYNEQFF

size: -
J: TRBJ1-5
length: 15
V: TRBV30
D: TRBD1
DNA: TGTGCCTGGAACCTACAGGGGGCCGGGTATCAGCCCCAGCATTTT
CDR3: CAWNLQGAGYQPQHF

size: -
J: TRBJ2-7
length: 15
V: TRBV2
D: -
DNA: TGTGCCAGCAGCGAAAAATCCACGGCCGCCTACGAGCAGTACTTC
CDR3: CASSEKSTAAYEQYF

size: -
J: TRBJ2-5
length: 14
V: TRBV4-3
D: -
DNA: TGCGCCAGCAGCCAAGCTACGGGCTCAGGGGACCAGTACTTC
CDR3: CASSQATGSGDQYF